This entry describes one T cell receptor beta chain. This record comes from a study of blood T cell repertoires in COVID-19. Study in general: The samples span acute and convalescent COVID-19 from the United States, Italy and Spain.

Clones were sequenced by immunoSEQ multiplex PCR, and TCRdb holds only the in-frame ones, with some missing. The repertoire includes a few hundred thousand clones, approximately 91% of them detected once, and 2% to 3% sits in the top ten. The clonotype was recovered from a young adult with COVID-19, enrolled during active disease. What was sequenced was peripheral blood.

CDR3 bases: TGTGCCAGTAGGGTTAGGGGGGGGGCTCGCATGGACAATGAGCAGTTCTTC. Its protein is CASRVRGGARMDNEQFF. The chain employs TRBV19 and TRBJ2-1; TRBD2 is a possible D gene (7 bases). V lost 6 bases to trimming and J lost 5 bases, with 23 bases between them. The CDR3 runs to 17 residues. Germline-derived CDR1 and CDR2 are LNHDA and SQIVND (reference sequence).